Following are 8 T cell receptor beta chains from one sample sequenced in a study of blood T cell repertoires in COVID-19. TCRdb keeps only in-frame clones here, not all; method: immunoSEQ multiplex PCR. In the table there are 400,000 to 550,000 clones, around 88% of which are singletons. Source material: peripheral blood. These receptors were taken from a woman aged 25 to 39 with acute or convalescent COVID-19.

The chain employs TRBV18 and TRBJ2-1; weak D call: TRBD2 (5 bases). The germline CDR1 and CDR2 sequences are KGHSH and LQKENI. V was shortened by 6 bases and J by 10 bases, with 10 bases between the two germline ends. The CDR3 loop spans 11 amino acids. The CDR3 reads CASSRTGEQFF. CDR3 nucleotides: TGTGCCAGCTCCCGGACTGGAGAGCAGTTCTTC.

The chain is built from TRBV6-1 and TRBJ1-4; 9 bases align to TRBD1. J lost 0 bases, V lost 4 bases, and 3 bases had no gene match. CDR3 length equals 16 residues. CDR1 and CDR2 (germline): MNHNS, SASEGT. The CDR3 protein is CASSGGQGATNEKLFF. The CDR3 DNA reads as TGTGCCAGCAGTGGGGGACAGGGAGCAACTAATGAAAAACTGTTTTTT.

The V and J genes are TRBV7-9 and TRBJ1-1; tentatively, D is TRBD1 (6 bases). The CDR3 covers 14 residues. Per germline, CDR1 SEHNR and CDR2 FQNEAQ (reference sequence). V shed 1 base and J shed 8 bases, with 14 bases lying between them. The CDR3 DNA is TGTGCCAGCAGCTTAGGTTTGGGGGCACAGGAAGCTTTCTTT. Its translation: CASSLGLGAQEAFF.

This chain uses TRBV28 with TRBJ1-5; 7 nucleotides match TRBD1. This CDR3 spans 20 amino acids. Germline V gene sequence: CDR1 MDHEN, CDR2 SYDVKM. J gave up 0 bases and V 3 bases, and 17 bases lay outside the gene matches. CDR3 sequence: CASSFTGAAPWRYSNQPQHF. Written as DNA, the CDR3 is TGTGCCAGCAGTTTTACAGGGGCGGCCCCATGGAGATATAGCAATCAGCCCCAGCATTTT.

The chain uses TRBV10-1 and TRBJ2-7, with 7 bases matching TRBD1. Germline loops: CDR1 WNHNN, CDR2 SYGVQD (reference sequence). The V and J ends lost 3 bases and 3 bases, in that order; junction bases with no gene match: 2. The CDR3 extends over 13 amino acids. CDR3 region: CASSEAGGYEQYF. Written as DNA, the CDR3 is TGCGCCAGCAGTGAAGCAGGGGGCTACGAGCAGTACTTC.

The chain links TRBV5-1 to TRBJ2-5; 10 nucleotides align to TRBD2. J gave up 1 base and V 2 bases, and 5 bases lay outside the gene matches. Per the germline V gene, CDR1 is SGHRS and CDR2 is YFSETQ. The CDR3 spans 16 residues. Here the CDR3 reads CASSFFLAGAQETQYF. Here the CDR3 DNA reads TGCGCCAGCAGCTTTTTTCTAGCGGGGGCCCAAGAGACCCAGTACTTC.

V and J are TRBV27 and TRBJ2-7; the D gene is possibly TRBD2 (6 bases). Germline CDR1 reads MNHEY; CDR2 reads SMNVEV (reference sequence). The ends were cut back, 10 bases at V and 0 bases at J, with 16 bases in the middle. CDR3 length: 14 amino acids. The CDR3 reads CATKPGLHSYEQYF. Written as DNA, the CDR3 is TGTGCCACCAAACCGGGACTGCACTCCTACGAGCAGTACTTC.

The V and J genes are TRBV7-8 and TRBJ2-5; a weak D match, TRBD2 (5 bases). CDR1 is SGHVS, CDR2 FQNEAQ, per germline. The length of the CDR3 is 14 residues. Deletions cut 0 bases from V and 2 bases from J, with 7 bases between. CDR3 bases: TGTGCCAGCAGCTTAGCGAGGGATCAAGAGACCCAGTACTTC. Translating gives CASSLARDQETQYF.